These 5 T cell receptor beta chains came from one sample sequenced in a study of immune cell composition in non-small cell lung cancer. Measured with immunoSEQ multiplex PCR; TCRdb has only the in-frame clones, and not every one. The profile shows approximately 13,000 clones, over 70% of them singletons. The sequencing input was lung tumor tissue. The source of these receptors is a human donor with non-small cell lung cancer.

This clone is a singleton in its sample. The CDR3 protein is CASSFRTSGRNEQFF. In DNA form, the CDR3 reads TGTGCCAGCAGCTTCCGAACTAGCGGGAGGAATGAGCAGTTCTTC. The gene calls are TRBV5-4 and TRBJ2-1, with TRBD2 matching 12 bases. The ends lost 2 bases at V and 7 bases at J; junction bases unmatched: 4. From germline, CDR1 is SGHNT and CDR2 YYREEE (reference sequence). CDR3 size: 15 residues.

The V call is TRBV19, the J call TRBJ2-7; D is possibly TRBD1 or TRBD2 (5 bases each). Germline-derived CDR1 and CDR2 are LNHDA and SQIVND (reference sequence). This CDR3 spans 14 amino acids. V was shortened by 7 bases and J by 1 base, with 14 bases between the two germline ends. CDR3 in amino acids: CASKPGAGSYEQYF. The CDR3 DNA sequence: TGTGCCAGTAAGCCCGGGGCAGGATCCTACGAGCAGTACTTC. The full variable domain, its missing parts supplied by reference TRBV19 and TRBJ2-7, is DGGITQSPKYLFRKEGQNVTLSCEQNLNHDAMYWYRQDPGQGLRLIYYSQIVNDFQKGDIAEGYSVSREKKESFPLTVTSAQKNPTAFYLCASKPGAGSYEQYFGPGTRLTVT.

The chain joins TRBV11-3 to TRBJ2-5; D may correspond to TRBD1 or TRBD2 (5 bases each). V shed 5 bases and J shed 1 base, with 14 bases lying between them. The CDR3 sequence is 15 residues long. Germline CDR1 and CDR2: SGHNT and YENEEA. The CDR3 bases are TGTGCCAGCAGCGCTGGGGGACCCACCCAAGAGACCCAGTACTTC. Protein product: CASSAGGPTQETQYF.

The rearrangement joins TRBV5-1 to TRBJ2-3; a possible D gene is TRBD2 (6 bases). V dropped 4 bases and J dropped 2 bases, with 14 bases sitting between them. CDR3 length: 15 amino acids. Germline loops: CDR1 SGHRS, CDR2 YFSETQ. The CDR3 protein is CASSPGLVNTDTQYF. The CDR3 nucleotides read TGCGCCAGCAGCCCGGGACTCGTTAACACAGATACGCAGTATTTT.

The chain links TRBV11-3 to TRBJ2-5; D possibly uses TRBD1 or TRBD2 (5 bases each). The length of the CDR3 is 13 residues. Trimming stripped 8 bases from V and 0 bases from J, with 10 bases between. CDR1 is SGHNT, CDR2 YENEEA, per germline. CDR3 residues: CASGASYQETQYF. In DNA form, the CDR3 reads TGTGCCAGCGGGGCTAGCTACCAAGAGACCCAGTACTTC.